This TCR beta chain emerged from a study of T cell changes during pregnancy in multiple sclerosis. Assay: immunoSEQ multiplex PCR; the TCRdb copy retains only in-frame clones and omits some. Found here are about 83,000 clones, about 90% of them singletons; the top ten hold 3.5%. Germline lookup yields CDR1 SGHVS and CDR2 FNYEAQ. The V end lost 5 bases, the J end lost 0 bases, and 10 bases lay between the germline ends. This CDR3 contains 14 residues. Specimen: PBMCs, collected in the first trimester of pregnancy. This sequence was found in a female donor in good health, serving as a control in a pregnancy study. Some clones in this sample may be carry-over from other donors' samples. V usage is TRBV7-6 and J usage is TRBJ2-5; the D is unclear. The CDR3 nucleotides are TGTGCCAGCAGCCCCGACTGGTACCAAGAGACCCAGTACTTC. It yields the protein CASSPDWYQETQYF.